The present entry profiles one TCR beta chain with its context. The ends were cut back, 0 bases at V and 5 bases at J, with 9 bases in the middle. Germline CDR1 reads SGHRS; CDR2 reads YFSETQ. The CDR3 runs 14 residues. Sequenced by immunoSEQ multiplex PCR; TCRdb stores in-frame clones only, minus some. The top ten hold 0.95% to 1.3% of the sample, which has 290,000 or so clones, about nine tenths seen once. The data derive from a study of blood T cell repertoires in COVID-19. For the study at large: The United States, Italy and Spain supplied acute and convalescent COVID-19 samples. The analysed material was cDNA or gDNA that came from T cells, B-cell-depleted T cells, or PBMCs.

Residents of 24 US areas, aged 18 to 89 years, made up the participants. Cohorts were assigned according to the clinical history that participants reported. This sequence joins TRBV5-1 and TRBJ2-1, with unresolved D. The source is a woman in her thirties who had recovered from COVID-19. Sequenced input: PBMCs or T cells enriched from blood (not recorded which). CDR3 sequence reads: CASSLATDNNEQFF. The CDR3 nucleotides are TGCGCCAGCAGCTTGGCCACAGACAACAATGAGCAGTTCTTC.